The 23 T cell receptor beta chains listed next were all sequenced from one sample in a study of blood T cell repertoires in COVID-19. The data were produced by immunoSEQ multiplex PCR, yet TCRdb's version contains in-frame clones alone and is incomplete. The table includes approximately 130,000 clones, less than 90% detected once. The specimen sequenced was PBMCs or T cells enriched from blood (not recorded which). These receptors were taken from a man aged 25-45 years who had recovered from COVID-19.

The chain is built from TRBV6-5 and TRBJ1-4, with 8 bases fitting TRBD1. V was pared by 0 bases and J by 8 bases, with 5 bases of the junction left unmatched. The germline CDR1 and CDR2 sequences are MNHEY and SVGAGI. The CDR3 is made up of 15 amino acids. The CDR3 loop is CASSYSTGVGEKLFF. Written as DNA, the CDR3 is TGTGCCAGCAGTTACTCGACAGGGGTGGGCGAAAAACTGTTTTTT.

The V gene is TRBV7-9, the J gene TRBJ1-2; no clear D. Between the trimmed V and J ends, which lost 1 base and 0 bases, there was a span of 6 bases. Germline CDR1 SEHNR, CDR2 FQNEAQ (reference sequence). This CDR3 comprises 14 residues. As DNA, the CDR3 is TGTGCCAGCAGCTTAGGAGGAGCTAACTATGGCTACACCTTC. Residues: CASSLGGANYGYTF.

The rearrangement links TRBV19 to TRBJ2-7, with 7 bases identical to TRBD1. Germline trimming cut 3 bases from V and 3 bases from J; bases unmatched to any gene: 2. The germline V gene encodes CDR1 LNHDA and CDR2 SQIVND (reference sequence). This CDR3 comprises 13 residues. The CDR3 DNA is TGTGCCAGTAGTATGGGGACAGACTACGAGCAGTACGTC. Translated, it gives CASSMGTDYEQYV.

The chain combines TRBV5-6 with TRBJ2-1, with TRBD1 identical over 9 bases. Germline V gene sequence: CDR1 SGHDT, CDR2 YYEEEE. The CDR3 runs to 16 residues. With V trimmed by 2 bases and J by 1 base, 4 bases remained unmatched. CDR3 region: CASSFGQGPSYNEQFF. The CDR3 bases are TGTGCCAGCAGCTTCGGACAGGGGCCATCCTACAATGAGCAGTTCTTC.

The chain joins TRBV6-5 to TRBJ1-5; 11 bases fit TRBD1. V lost 6 bases and J lost 7; bases outside the gene matches: 8. In germline, CDR1 is MNHEY, CDR2 SVGAGI. This CDR3 contains 15 residues. This chain's CDR3 is CASSTGTGGWQPQHF. As DNA, the CDR3 is TGTGCCAGCAGCACCGGGACAGGGGGTTGGCAGCCCCAGCATTTT.

The chain is built from TRBV3-1 (or the pseudogene TRBV3-2) and TRBJ2-5; D possibly corresponds to TRBD2 (7 bases). V was pared by 1 base and J by 6 bases, with 15 bases between. Germline V lookup: CDR1 LGHDT, CDR2 YNNKEL (reference sequence). The CDR3 sequence is 15 residues long. This CDR3 is CASSQGGAGEKTQYF. The DNA for the CDR3 is TGTGCCAGCAGCCAAGGGGGGGCGGGAGAAAAGACCCAGTACTTC.

This clone turned up a few times. Here the CDR3 DNA reads TGTGCCAGCAGCCTCCAACAGAATTCACCCCTCCACTTT. It encodes CASSLQQNSPLHF. The chain recombines TRBV3-1 (or the pseudogene TRBV3-2) with TRBJ1-6, with D uncertain. The CDR3 covers 13 residues. Trimming took 4 bases from V and 7 from J, leaving 8 bases between them. Looked up from germline, CDR1 is LGHDT and CDR2 is YNNKEL (reference sequence).

The rearrangement uses TRBV23-1 and TRBJ1-5; D is undetermined. TRBV23-1 is reported as an ORF; its role is uncertain. V was trimmed by 1 base and J by 6 bases, leaving 16 bases between them. This CDR3 is built from 16 residues. This CDR3 is CASSQWFGPAAQPQHF. CDR3 bases: TGCGCCAGCAGTCAATGGTTCGGTCCAGCGGCTCAGCCCCAGCATTTT.

The genes are TRBV7-9 and TRBJ2-1, with 7 bases fitting TRBD2. This CDR3 spans 13 amino acids. Germline trimming cut 5 bases from V and 10 bases from J; bases unmatched to any gene: 8. Germline V lookup: CDR1 SEHNR, CDR2 FQNEAQ (reference sequence). The CDR3 DNA is TGTGCCAGCAGCGGGGGGGACTGGGCAGAGCAGTTCTTC. Amino acids: CASSGGDWAEQFF.

This clone came up a few times. Other nucleotide sequences from this sample produce the same CDR3. The V gene is TRBV5-1, the J gene TRBJ2-3; 15 bases fit TRBD2. The CDR3 runs to 19 residues. After removal of 0 bases from V and 1 base from J, the junction contained 6 bases not matched to a gene. The germline CDR1 and CDR2 sequences are SGHRS and YFSETQ. The CDR3 region is CASSLGGLAGGPRTDTQYF. DNA for the CDR3: TGCGCCAGCAGCTTGGGGGGACTAGCGGGAGGACCTCGCACAGATACGCAGTATTTT.

The J gene is TRBJ2-3, the V gene TRBV11-2; TRBD2 matches at 12 bases. CDR1 and CDR2 (germline): SGHAT, FQNNGV. Trimming at V came to 1 base and at J to 2 bases, leaving 4 bases not matched to a gene. The CDR3 has 17 amino acids. CDR3: CASSLALAGGNTDTQYF. For the CDR3, the DNA is TGTGCCAGCAGCTTAGCGCTAGCGGGAGGGAACACAGATACGCAGTATTTT.

The chain joins TRBV18 to TRBJ1-1; 10 nucleotides match TRBD1. Germline CDR1 and CDR2: KGHSH and LQKENI. With V trimmed by 5 bases and J by 1 base, 7 bases remained unmatched. The CDR3 extends over 16 amino acids. The CDR3 reads CASSRTGGEWNTEAFF. DNA of the CDR3: TGTGCCAGCTCAAGGACAGGGGGTGAATGGAACACTGAAGCTTTCTTT.

The chain recombines TRBV6-5 with TRBJ1-4; 11 nucleotides align to TRBD1. Germline CDR1 MNHEY, CDR2 SVGAGI. CDR3 length equals 15 residues. V was clipped by 4 bases and J by 7 bases; unmatched bases: 5. The CDR3 coding sequence is TGTGCCAGCAGTTTCACCGGGACAGGGGGTGAAAAACTGTTTTTT. Translation: CASSFTGTGGEKLFF.

The chain recombines TRBV28 with TRBJ2-7, with 7 nucleotides matching TRBD1. CDR3 length: 14 residues. Germline-derived CDR1 and CDR2 are MDHEN and SYDVKM. Trimming took 7 bases from V and 6 from J; bases not matched to a gene: 12. The CDR3 here is CASTPGQIVSEQYF. CDR3 sequence (DNA): TGTGCCAGCACCCCGGGACAGATAGTGAGCGAGCAGTACTTC.

The J gene is TRBJ1-5, the V gene TRBV5-5, with D possibly matching TRBD1 (6 bases). The CDR3 runs to 19 residues. Germline-derived CDR1 and CDR2 are SGHKS and YYEKEE (reference sequence). The V end lost 0 bases, the J end lost 3 bases, and 22 bases lay between the germline ends. CDR3 protein: CASSLGWGGQENNNQPQHF. As DNA, the CDR3 is TGTGCCAGCAGCTTGGGGTGGGGGGGCCAGGAAAACAACAATCAGCCCCAGCATTTT.

The genes are TRBV29-1 and TRBJ1-2, with unresolved D. The CDR3 loop spans 11 amino acids. Per germline, CDR1 SQVTM and CDR2 ANQGSEA. V lost 5 bases and J lost 2, with 6 bases in between. CDR3 sequence reads: CSVYNNYGYTF. Written as DNA, the CDR3 is TGCAGCGTTTACAACAACTATGGCTACACCTTC.

The chain joins TRBV30 to TRBJ1-1, with D perhaps TRBD1 (6 bases). There are 13 residues in the CDR3. Germline CDR1 is GTSNPN and CDR2 is SVGIG (reference sequence). V was shortened by 5 bases and J by 0 bases, with 10 bases between the two germline ends. The CDR3 loop is CAWVGHLNTEAFF. The CDR3, as DNA: TGTGCCTGGGTGGGACATCTGAACACTGAAGCTTTCTTT.

This sequence joins TRBV9 and TRBJ2-3; tentative D call: TRBD2 (6 bases). Germline V lookup: CDR1 SGDLS, CDR2 YYNGEE. This CDR3 has 14 amino acids. V shed 2 bases and J shed 3 bases, with 10 bases lying between them. In DNA, the CDR3 is TGTGCCAGCAGCGTCCTCGGGACTACAGATACGCAGTATTTT. It yields the protein CASSVLGTTDTQYF. Supplemented by reference TRBV9 and TRBJ2-3, the full variable domain reads DSGVTQTPKHLITATGQRVTLRCSPRSGDLSVYWYQQSLDQGLQFLIQYYNGEERAKGNILERFSAQQFPDLHSELNLSSLELGDSALYFCASSVLGTTDTQYFGPGTRLTVL.

This clone was seen once. V usage is TRBV6-5 and J usage is TRBJ2-1; D unclear. Trimming took 0 bases from V and 0 from J, leaving 6 bases between them. CDR3 length equals 15 residues. CDR1 MNHEY and CDR2 SVGAGI come from the germline V gene. Written as DNA, the CDR3 is TGTGCCAGCAGTTACTCGGAGACCTCCTACAATGAGCAGTTCTTC. Translated: CASSYSETSYNEQFF.

This rearrangement joins TRBV5-8 to TRBJ2-4, with 8 nucleotides matching TRBD2. The V gene's germline CDR1 is SGHTS and CDR2 YDEGEE. CDR3 length equals 13 residues. J gave up 8 bases and V 0 bases, and 1 base lay outside the gene matches. The CDR3 DNA follows: TGTGCCAGCAGCTTGGCGGGACTAGACATTCAGTACTTC. Translating gives CASSLAGLDIQYF.

The chain combines TRBV7-9 with TRBJ2-1; D might be TRBD2 (6 bases). CDR1 SEHNR and CDR2 FQNEAQ come from the germline V gene (reference sequence). CDR3 length: 15 residues. V shed 4 bases and J shed 0 bases, with 10 bases lying between them. DNA for the CDR3: TGTGCCAGCAGCTCCGGGACTCGCTCCTACAATGAGCAGTTCTTC. Translated: CASSSGTRSYNEQFF.

CDR3 in amino acids: CASSPLVGTSTDTQYF. CDR3 coding DNA: TGTGCCAGCTCACCACTAGTCGGGACTAGCACAGATACGCAGTATTTT. This chain links TRBV18 with TRBJ2-3; D perhaps matches TRBD2 (6 bases). The V gene lost 1 base and the J gene lost 0 bases, with 11 bases spanning the gap. Germline CDR1 KGHSH, CDR2 LQKENI. The CDR3 consists of 16 residues.

This clone was counted only a few times. The rearrangement links TRBV19 to TRBJ2-1, with D perhaps TRBD2 (7 bases). Trimming took off 7 bases at V and 5 bases at J, with 18 bases between the two ends. Germline lookup yields CDR1 LNHDA and CDR2 SQIVND (reference sequence). The CDR3 contains 15 residues. The CDR3 sequence is CASKRGGAQDNEQFF. In nucleotides, the CDR3 is TGTGCCAGTAAAAGAGGGGGGGCGCAGGACAATGAGCAGTTCTTC.